The clone carrying this T cell receptor beta chain is medium-sized (0.01 to 0.1%) in the sample. The data were obtained in a study of control samples from healthy donors and cancer patients. The table came from immunoSEQ multiplex PCR; TCRdb's copy has only in-frame clones and leaves some out. The data hold about 15,000 clones, with 70% to 80% observed a single time. The sequence derives from a female donor with lung cancer. Sequenced sample: formalin-fixed, paraffin-embedded tissue.

CDR3 sequence (DNA): TGTGCCAGCAGCGGGGCCGGGACCTCAGGAGGAAAACTGTTTTTT. It encodes CASSGAGTSGGKLFF. V is TRBV5-6 and J is TRBJ1-4; D is possibly TRBD1 (5 bases). CDR1 and CDR2 from the germline V gene are SGHDT and YYEEEE. Trimming shortened V by 4 bases and J by 10 bases, and 20 bases separated the two germline ends. The CDR3 has 15 amino acids.